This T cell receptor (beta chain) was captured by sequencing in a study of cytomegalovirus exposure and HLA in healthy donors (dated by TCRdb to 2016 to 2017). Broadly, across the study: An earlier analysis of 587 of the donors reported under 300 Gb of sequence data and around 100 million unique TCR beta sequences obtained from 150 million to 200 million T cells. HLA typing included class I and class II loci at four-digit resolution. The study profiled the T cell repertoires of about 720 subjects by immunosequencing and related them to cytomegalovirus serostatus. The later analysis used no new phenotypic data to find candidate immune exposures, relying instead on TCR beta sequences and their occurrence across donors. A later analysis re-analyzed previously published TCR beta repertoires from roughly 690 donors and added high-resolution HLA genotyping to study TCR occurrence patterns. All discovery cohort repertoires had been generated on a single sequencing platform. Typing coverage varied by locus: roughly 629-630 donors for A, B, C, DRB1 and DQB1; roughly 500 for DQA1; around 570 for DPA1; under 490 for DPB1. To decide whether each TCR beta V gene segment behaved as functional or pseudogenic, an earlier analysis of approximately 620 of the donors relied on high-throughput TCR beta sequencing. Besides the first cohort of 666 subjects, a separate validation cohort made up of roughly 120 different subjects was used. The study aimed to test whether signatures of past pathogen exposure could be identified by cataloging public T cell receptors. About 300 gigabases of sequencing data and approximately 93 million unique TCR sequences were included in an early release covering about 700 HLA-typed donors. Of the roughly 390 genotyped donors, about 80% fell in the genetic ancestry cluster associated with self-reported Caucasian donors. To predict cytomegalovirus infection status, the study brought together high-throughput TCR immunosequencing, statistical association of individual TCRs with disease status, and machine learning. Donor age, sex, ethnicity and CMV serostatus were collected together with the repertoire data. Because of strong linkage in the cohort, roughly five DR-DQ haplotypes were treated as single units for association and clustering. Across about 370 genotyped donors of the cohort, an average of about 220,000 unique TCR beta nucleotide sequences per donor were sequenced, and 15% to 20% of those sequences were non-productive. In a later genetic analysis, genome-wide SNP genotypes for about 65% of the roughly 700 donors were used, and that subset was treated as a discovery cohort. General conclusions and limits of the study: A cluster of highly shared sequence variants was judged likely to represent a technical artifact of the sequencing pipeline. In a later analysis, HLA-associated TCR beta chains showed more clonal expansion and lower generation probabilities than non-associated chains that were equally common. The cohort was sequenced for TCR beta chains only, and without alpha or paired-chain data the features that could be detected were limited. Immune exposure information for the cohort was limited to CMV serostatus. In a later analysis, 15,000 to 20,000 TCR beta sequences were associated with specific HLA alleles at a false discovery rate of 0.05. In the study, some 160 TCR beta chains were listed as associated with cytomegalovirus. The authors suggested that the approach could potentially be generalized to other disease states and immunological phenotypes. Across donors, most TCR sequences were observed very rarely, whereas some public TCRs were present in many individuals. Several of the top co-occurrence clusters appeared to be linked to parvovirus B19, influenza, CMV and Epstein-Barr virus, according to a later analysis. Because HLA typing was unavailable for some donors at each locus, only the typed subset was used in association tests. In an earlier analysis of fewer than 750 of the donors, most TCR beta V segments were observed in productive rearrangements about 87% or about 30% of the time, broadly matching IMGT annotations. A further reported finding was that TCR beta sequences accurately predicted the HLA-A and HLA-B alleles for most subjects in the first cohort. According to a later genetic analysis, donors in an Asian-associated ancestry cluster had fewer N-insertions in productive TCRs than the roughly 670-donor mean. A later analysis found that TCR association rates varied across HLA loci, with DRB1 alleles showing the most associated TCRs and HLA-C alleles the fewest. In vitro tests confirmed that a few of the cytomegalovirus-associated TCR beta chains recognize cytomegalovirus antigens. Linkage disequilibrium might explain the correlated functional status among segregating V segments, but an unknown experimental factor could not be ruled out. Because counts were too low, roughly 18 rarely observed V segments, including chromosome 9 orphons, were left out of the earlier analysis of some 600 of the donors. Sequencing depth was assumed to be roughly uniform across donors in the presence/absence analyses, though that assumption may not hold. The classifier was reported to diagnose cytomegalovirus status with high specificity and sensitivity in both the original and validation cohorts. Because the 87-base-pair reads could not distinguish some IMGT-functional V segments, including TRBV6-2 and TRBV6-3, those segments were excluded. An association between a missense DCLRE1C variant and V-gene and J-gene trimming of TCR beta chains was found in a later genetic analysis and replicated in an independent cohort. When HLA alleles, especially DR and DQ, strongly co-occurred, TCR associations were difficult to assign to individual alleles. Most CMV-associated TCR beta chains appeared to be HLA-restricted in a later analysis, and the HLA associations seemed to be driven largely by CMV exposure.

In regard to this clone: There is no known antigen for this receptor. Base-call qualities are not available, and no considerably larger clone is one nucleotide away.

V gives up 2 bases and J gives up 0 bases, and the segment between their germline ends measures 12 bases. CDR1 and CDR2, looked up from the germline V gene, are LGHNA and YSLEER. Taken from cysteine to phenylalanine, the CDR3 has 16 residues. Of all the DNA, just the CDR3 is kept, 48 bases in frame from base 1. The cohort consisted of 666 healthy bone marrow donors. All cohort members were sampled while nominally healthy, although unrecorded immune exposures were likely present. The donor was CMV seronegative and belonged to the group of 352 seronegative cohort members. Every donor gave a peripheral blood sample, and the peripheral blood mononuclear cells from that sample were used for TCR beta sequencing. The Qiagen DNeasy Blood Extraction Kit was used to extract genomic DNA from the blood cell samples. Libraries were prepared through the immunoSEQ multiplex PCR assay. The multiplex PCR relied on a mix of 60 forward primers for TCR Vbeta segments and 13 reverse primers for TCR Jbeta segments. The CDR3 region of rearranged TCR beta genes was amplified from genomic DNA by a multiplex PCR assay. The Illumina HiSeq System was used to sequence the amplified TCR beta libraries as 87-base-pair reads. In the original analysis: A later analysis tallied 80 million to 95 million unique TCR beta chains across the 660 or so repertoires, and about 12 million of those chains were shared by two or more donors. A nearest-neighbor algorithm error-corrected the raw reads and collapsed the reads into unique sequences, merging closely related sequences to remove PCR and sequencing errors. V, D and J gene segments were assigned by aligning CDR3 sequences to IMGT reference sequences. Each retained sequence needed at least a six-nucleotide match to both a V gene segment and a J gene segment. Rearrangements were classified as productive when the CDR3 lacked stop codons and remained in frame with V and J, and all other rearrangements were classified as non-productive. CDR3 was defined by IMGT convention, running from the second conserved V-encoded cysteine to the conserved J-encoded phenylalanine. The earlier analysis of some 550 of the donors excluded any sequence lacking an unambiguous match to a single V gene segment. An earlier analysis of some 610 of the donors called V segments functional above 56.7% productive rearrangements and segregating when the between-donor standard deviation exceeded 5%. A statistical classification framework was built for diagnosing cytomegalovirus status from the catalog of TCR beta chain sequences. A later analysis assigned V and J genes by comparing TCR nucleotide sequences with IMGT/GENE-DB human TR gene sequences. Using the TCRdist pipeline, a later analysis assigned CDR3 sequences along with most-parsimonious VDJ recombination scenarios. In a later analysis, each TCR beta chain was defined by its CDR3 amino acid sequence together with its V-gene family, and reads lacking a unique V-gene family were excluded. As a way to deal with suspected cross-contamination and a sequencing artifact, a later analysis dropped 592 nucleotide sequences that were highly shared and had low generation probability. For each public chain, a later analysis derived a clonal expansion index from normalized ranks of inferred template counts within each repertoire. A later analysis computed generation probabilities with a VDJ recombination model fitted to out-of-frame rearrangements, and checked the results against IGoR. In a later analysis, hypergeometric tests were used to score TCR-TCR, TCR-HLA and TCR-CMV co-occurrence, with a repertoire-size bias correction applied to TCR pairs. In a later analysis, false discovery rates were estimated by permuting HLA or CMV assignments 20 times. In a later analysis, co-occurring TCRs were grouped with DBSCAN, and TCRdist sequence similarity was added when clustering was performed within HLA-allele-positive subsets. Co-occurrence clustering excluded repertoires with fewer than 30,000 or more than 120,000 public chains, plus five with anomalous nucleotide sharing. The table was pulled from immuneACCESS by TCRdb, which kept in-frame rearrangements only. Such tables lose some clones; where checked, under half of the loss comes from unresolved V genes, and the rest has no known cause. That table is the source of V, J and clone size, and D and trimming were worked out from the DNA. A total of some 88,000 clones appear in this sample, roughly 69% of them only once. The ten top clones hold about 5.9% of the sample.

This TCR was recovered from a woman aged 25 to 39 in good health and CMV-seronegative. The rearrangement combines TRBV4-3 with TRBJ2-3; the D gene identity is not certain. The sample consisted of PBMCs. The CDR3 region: CASSQMREVSTDTQYF. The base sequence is TGCGCCAGCAGCCAAATGCGAGAAGTTAGCACAGATACGCAGTATTTT.